This entry concerns a single T cell receptor (beta chain). V trimming: 6 bases; J trimming: 1 base; junction bases outside the gene matches: 5. Germline V gene lookup returns CDR1 SGHTA and CDR2 FQGTGA. The CDR3 runs to 15 residues. This sample stems from a study of control samples from healthy donors and cancer patients. Assay used: immunoSEQ multiplex PCR; TCRdb lists only in-frame clones, some missing. Of 150,000 to 200,000 clones in the sample, just over 85% were seen once. The receptor comes from a man aged 18 to 30 in good health. The chain uses TRBV7-3 and TRBJ2-2, with 7 positions matching TRBD1. Sample: blood. The chain's CDR3 is CASSPNRGNTGELFF. Here the CDR3 DNA reads TGTGCCAGCAGTCCCAACAGGGGGAACACCGGGGAGCTGTTTTTT. Full variable domain (outside the CDR3, taken from reference TRBV7-3 and TRBJ2-2): GAGVSQTPSNKVTEKGKYVELRCDPISGHTALYWYRQSLGQGPEFLIYFQGTGAADDSGLPNDRFFAVRPEGSVSTLKIQRTERGDSAVYLCASSPNRGNTGELFFGEGSRLTVL.